The text below deals with one TCR beta chain. Its antigen is currently unknown. This sample stems from a study of T cell responses to AZD1222 COVID-19 vaccine. At the level of the study: Second doses that came at about 4 or about 12 weeks were put together. Whole-study findings and limits: Most donors were white British and more were female, and clonal diversity was possibly underestimated. An increase in Spike-specific TCR breadth and depth was observed after two AZD1222 doses. Spike-wide coverage was observed for vaccine-associated CD4 TCRs, with dominant responses at 160-218 and 743-854.

Data came from immunoSEQ multiplex PCR; TCRdb stores just in-frame clones and leaves some out. The profile shows approximately 92,000 clones, around 90% of them singletons. Germline loops: CDR1 KGHDR, CDR2 SFDVKD. This CDR3 contains 16 residues. J gave up 5 bases and V 4 bases, and 6 bases lay outside the gene matches. V usage is TRBV24-1 and J usage is TRBJ2-1; the match to TRBD1 covers 11 bases. The source material was peripheral blood, sampled on day 0 of AZD1222 vaccination. The sequence was obtained from an adult in good health. The CDR3 bases are TGTGCCACCAGTGACCCAAGGGACAGGGGGGACAATGAGCAGTTCTTC. This codes for CATSDPRDRGDNEQFF.